The 4 T cell receptor beta chains in this list originate from one sample, sequenced in a study of cytomegalovirus exposure and HLA in healthy donors. Use of 60 Vbeta and 13 Jbeta primers characterized the PCR. The protocol was immunoSEQ multiplex PCR, while the TCRdb copy is restricted to in-frame clones and leaves out a portion. The repertoire holds 65,000 to 85,000 clones, with 10% as singletons. Sequenced material: PBMCs. All receptors derive from a man between 60 and 75 years old in good health and CMV-seropositive.

The sample holds a few counts of this clone. The chain is built from TRBV6-5 and TRBJ2-7; D may be TRBD2 (5 bases). Trimming took 0 bases from V and 8 from J, leaving 17 bases between them. CDR1 is MNHEY and CDR2 is SVGAGI in the germline V gene. This CDR3 spans 15 amino acids. DNA for the CDR3: TGTGCCAGCAGTTACTCTCCGGGAATCAGCGTCCAGCAGTACTTC. It codes for CASSYSPGISVQQYF.

V and J are TRBV14 and TRBJ2-7; 8 nucleotides agree with TRBD1. This CDR3 has 15 residues. The V gene end was trimmed by 0 bases and the J gene end by 3 bases; junction bases not matched to a gene: 4. CDR1 is SGHDN, CDR2 FVKESK, per germline. For the CDR3, the DNA is TGTGCCAGCAGCCAAGAACGCGGACAGGGCTACGAGCAGTACTTC. Residues: CASSQERGQGYEQYF.

This chain links TRBV15 with TRBJ1-4, with a possible D match to TRBD1 (5 bases). Germline V lookup: CDR1 LNHNV, CDR2 YYDKDF (reference sequence). V lost 1 base and J lost 3, with 15 bases in between. CDR3 length: 17 amino acids. The CDR3 loop is CATSRGSLLGANEKLFF. The DNA for the CDR3 is TGTGCCACCAGCAGAGGAAGCCTTCTAGGGGCTAATGAAAAACTGTTTTTT.

The chain links TRBV15 to TRBJ2-5, with 8 bases identical to TRBD1. V trimming: 0 bases; J trimming: 4 bases; junction bases outside the gene matches: 4. This CDR3 is 15 amino acids long. Germline V gene data show CDR1 as LNHNV and CDR2 as YYDKDF (reference sequence). The CDR3 is CATSRDQGAGETQYF. The CDR3 region has the DNA TGTGCCACCAGCAGAGATCAGGGGGCGGGAGAGACCCAGTACTTC.